Given below is one T cell receptor (beta chain) in context. TCRdb re-called the 5' RACE reads with MiXCR, one entry per CDR3 protein. The sample includes about 140,000 distinct CDR3 sequences, 11% to 15% seen only once; the top ten take around 30%. The data belong to a study of T-cell memory formation after mild COVID-19. V gave up 1 base and J gave up 0 bases, with 19 bases separating them. Germline CDR1 reads MNHEY; CDR2 reads SMNVEV (reference sequence). This CDR3 region has 19 residues. The rearrangement links TRBV27 to TRBJ2-1, with a weak D call TRBD2 (5 bases). The specimen sequenced was PBMCs or a T cell subset sorted from them (not recorded which). The source of this sequence is an adult woman who had mild COVID-19 (a few samples of this study predate the infection). Cell type and time point are not known. CDR3 nucleotide sequence: TGTGCCAGCAGTTTATTGCGGGCTCTCGACGGCAGCTCCTACAATGAGCAGTTCTTC. Encoded protein: CASSLLRALDGSSYNEQFF.